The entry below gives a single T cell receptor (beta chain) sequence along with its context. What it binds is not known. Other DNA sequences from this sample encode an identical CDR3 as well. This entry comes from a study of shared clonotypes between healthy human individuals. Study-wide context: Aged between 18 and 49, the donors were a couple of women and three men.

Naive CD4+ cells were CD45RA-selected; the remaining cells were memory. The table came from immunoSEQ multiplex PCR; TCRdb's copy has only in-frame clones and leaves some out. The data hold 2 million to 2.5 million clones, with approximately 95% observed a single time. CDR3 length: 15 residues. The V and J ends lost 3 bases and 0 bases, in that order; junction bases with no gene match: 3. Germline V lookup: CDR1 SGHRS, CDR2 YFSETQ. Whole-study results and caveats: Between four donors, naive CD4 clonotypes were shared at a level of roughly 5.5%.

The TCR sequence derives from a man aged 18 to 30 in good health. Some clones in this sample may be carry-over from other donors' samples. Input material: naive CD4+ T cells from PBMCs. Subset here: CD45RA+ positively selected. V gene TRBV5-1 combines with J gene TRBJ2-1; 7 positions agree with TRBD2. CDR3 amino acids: CASSSGLLSYNEQFF. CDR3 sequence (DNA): TGCGCCAGCAGCTCGGGACTACTCTCCTACAATGAGCAGTTCTTC.